The TCR beta chain described here comes from a study of CD8+CD57+ T cells in acquired aplastic anemia (dated by TCRdb to 2016 to 2019). Study-level background: A mean of approximately 3 ug of DNA, ranging from about 0.2 to 27.4 ug, was extracted from sorted CD4+ and CD8+ cells. A CD8+CD57+ expansion meant a frequency higher than the mean frequency seen in healthy subjects. Broader findings and caveats from the paper: Although 25 to 30 CD8+ CDR3 sequences were shared by patients and controls, these sequences appeared highly expressed in patients and within the immunodominant clones of patients. No significant difference in CD8+ Simpson's diversity was found between patients and healthy controls (P=0.060).

This clonotype is a singleton in its sample. The clone's antigen remains unknown. Base-call qualities are not available, and no considerably larger clone is one nucleotide away. Evidence from a single read is weak. Patients chosen for sequencing had shown expansion of CD8+CD57+ cells by flow cytometry. All patients had severe acquired aplastic anemia diagnosed by International Study of Aplastic Anemia and Agranulocytosis and Camitta criteria. No patient had received any therapy when blood was sampled. In this study, sorted CD4+ and CD8+ T cells from the blood of healthy subjects and of severe aplastic anemia patients had their TCR repertoires deep-sequenced. Patients were enrolled in the USA under clinicaltrials.gov protocols 00001620, 01623167, 00001397, 00071045, 00081523 and 00961064. Ficoll-Paque density gradient centrifugation was used to isolate peripheral blood mononuclear cells. Before DNA was extracted, CD4+ and CD8+ T cells were sorted using either FACS or magnetic beads.

CDR1 and CDR2, looked up from the germline V gene, are SGHDT and YYEEEE. From the cysteine up to the phenylalanine, the CDR3 has a length of 14 residues. Only CDR3 DNA remains: 42 bases, in frame from the first base. V is cut by 0 bases and J by 7 bases, and the space between the germline ends is 13 bases. Genomic DNA was used as template for profiling of TCR beta VDJ combinations and CDR3 sequences. TCR repertoire sequencing was run on an Illumina HiSeq 2000. Processing in the source paper ran as follows. TRBV/TRBJ rearrangement plots, CDR3 size and DJ length profiles, and Simpson's diversity index were used to evaluate the repertoires. The most abundant DNA sequence in the deep sequencing data was taken as the immunodominant clone. CDR3 amino acid sequences were checked for sharing between subjects and were compared against published repertoires and the VDJdb database. TCRdb handled the public reads itself, with Q25 trimming in fastp and clone calling in MiXCR, and kept productive beta chains. Merged by CDR3 protein, the rows form single entries marked with the most common genes and DNA. The V and J calls come from TCRdb's annotation, not from the publication. This sample gives approximately 220,000 distinct CDR3 sequences in total; 45% to 50% of them show up just once. Less than 9% of the sample is taken by the ten largest.

The rearrangement combines TRBV5-6 with TRBJ2-5; the D segment may tentatively be TRBD1 or TRBD2, each giving 5 matched bases. Sequencing input: sorted CD4+, CD8+, or CD8+CD57+ T cells (not recorded which) from PBMCs. This TCR came from a human donor with aplastic anemia. CDR3 protein: CASSLGDGLGTQYF. The nucleotides read TGTGCCAGCAGCTTGGGGGACGGTCTGGGGACCCAGTACTTC.